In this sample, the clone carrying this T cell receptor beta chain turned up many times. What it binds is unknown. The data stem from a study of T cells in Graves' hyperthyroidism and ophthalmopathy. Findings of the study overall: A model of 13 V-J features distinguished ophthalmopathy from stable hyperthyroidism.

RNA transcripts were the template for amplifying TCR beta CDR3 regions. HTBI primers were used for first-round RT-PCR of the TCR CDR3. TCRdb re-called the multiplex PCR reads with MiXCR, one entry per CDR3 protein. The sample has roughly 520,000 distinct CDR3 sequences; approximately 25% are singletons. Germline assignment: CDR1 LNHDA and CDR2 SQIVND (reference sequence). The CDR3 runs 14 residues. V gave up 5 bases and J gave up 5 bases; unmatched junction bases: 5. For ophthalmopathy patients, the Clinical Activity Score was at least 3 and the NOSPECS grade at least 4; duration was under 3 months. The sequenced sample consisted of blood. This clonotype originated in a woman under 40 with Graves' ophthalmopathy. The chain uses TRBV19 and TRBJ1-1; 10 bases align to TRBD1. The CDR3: CASSDRGRGTEAFF. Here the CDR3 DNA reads TGTGCCAGTAGTGACAGGGGGCGAGGAACTGAAGCTTTCTTT.